These T cell receptor beta chains were read from a single sample in a study of response to subunit inactivated influenza vaccine. MiXCR was run by TCRdb on the RT-PCR reads, yielding one entry per CDR3 protein. The sample shows around 530,000 distinct CDR3 sequences, 16% of them seen only once. Sequenced material: CD4+ T cells sorted from PBMCs, taken around 25 months after vaccination. The origin of the receptors is a man aged 50-75 years who received an inactivated influenza vaccine. CDR3s include the opening cysteine and the closing phenylalanine or tryptophan. D genes are given only for firm matches. Size is omitted from some rows. Given values are once, few, many or a class for expanded clones.

j_gene	d_gene	v_gene	abundance	CDR3nt	CDR3aa
TRBJ2-5	.	TRBV4-1	.	TGCGCCAGCAGCCAAGATCCAGCCGGGACCCAGTACTTC	CASSQDPAGTQYF
TRBJ2-3	.	TRBV10-3	few	TGTGCCATCAGTGAGTCGGAGCTAAGCACAGATACGCAGTATTTT	CAISESELSTDTQYF
TRBJ2-6	TRBD1	TRBV7-8	.	TGTGCCAGCAGCTTCGCGGAGACAGGGTTCTCTGGGGCCAACGTCCTGACTTTC	CASSFAETGFSGANVLTF
TRBJ1-4	.	TRBV4-2	.	TGTGCCAGCAGCCAAGTTGCGGGGCGCGGAAATGAAAAACTGTTTTTT	CASSQVAGRGNEKLFF
TRBJ2-2	.	TRBV12-3/TRBV12-4	many	TGTGCCAGCAGTCCCGCAGGGAGGACCGGGGAGCTGTTTTTT	CASSPAGRTGELFF
TRBJ2-3	.	TRBV20-1	.	TGCAGCTACACCGGGACTAGCACAGATACGCAGTATTTT	CSYTGTSTDTQYF
TRBJ1-2	.	TRBV12-3/TRBV12-4	few	TGTGCCAGCAGTTTATGGGGGGGTTATGGCTACACCTTC	CASSLWGGYGYTF
TRBJ2-7	TRBD2	TRBV11-2	.	TGTGCCAGCAGCTTTGGCGCTAGCGGGGGAAGAAACGAGCAGTACTTC	CASSFGASGGRNEQYF
TRBJ2-3	TRBD2	TRBV5-6	.	TGTGCCAGCAGCACTGGGACTAGCGTCTCAGATACGCAGTATTTT	CASSTGTSVSDTQYF
TRBJ1-1	.	TRBV20-1	.	TGCAGTGCCTATCTTCAAAGGGTGGGGTTGGGGAACACTGAAGCTTTCTTT	CSAYLQRVGLGNTEAFF
TRBJ1-1	.	TRBV12-3/TRBV12-4	few	TGTGCCAGCAGTTTCGGCAGGGCCACTGAAGCTTTCTTT	CASSFGRATEAFF
TRBJ2-5	TRBD2	TRBV29-1	many	TGCAGCGTTCGACTAGCCCAAGAGACCCAGTACTTC	CSVRLAQETQYF
TRBJ1-2	.	TRBV18	many	TGTGCCAGCTCACCAACGAATACAGGGGGCTACACCTTC	CASSPTNTGGYTF
TRBJ2-7	TRBD1	TRBV28	.	TGTGCCACCAGACAGGGTACCTACGAGCAGTACTTC	CATRQGTYEQYF
TRBJ2-5	.	TRBV10-3	many	TGTGCCATCAGTGAGAACAGGGAGACCCAGTACTTC	CAISENRETQYF
TRBJ2-1	.	TRBV7-3	.	TGTGCCAGCAGCTCCAGGGGGACTAGTTGGGATGAGCAGTTCTTC	CASSSRGTSWDEQFF
TRBJ2-5	.	TRBV7-7	.	TGTGCCAGCAGCCCTAATACAATGGGAGAGACCCAGTACTTC	CASSPNTMGETQYF
TRBJ1-4	.	TRBV19	few	TGTGCCAGTAGTGCCAGGGGAACTTCCTATGAAAAACTGTTTTTT	CASSARGTSYEKLFF
TRBJ1-2	.	TRBV27	once	TGTGCCAGCAGTTCAGGGCTCGGTGGCTACACCTTC	CASSSGLGGYTF
TRBJ2-1	TRBD2	TRBV11-1	.	TGTGCCAGCAGCTTATTCGGAGCGGGAGGGCTGGCCTACAATGAGCAGTTCTTC	CASSLFGAGGLAYNEQFF
TRBJ2-7	.	TRBV6-2/TRBV6-3	.	TGTGCCAGCAGCCTGGAGGGGGCGAGGACCTACGAGCAGTACTTC	CASSLEGARTYEQYF
TRBJ1-2	.	TRBV24-1	.	TGTGCCACCAGTGATTCTGACGGATACCCTTATGGCTACACCTTC	CATSDSDGYPYGYTF
TRBJ1-2	.	TRBV6-1	few	TGTGCCAGCAGCCCTAGGAACCGGGTCGGGCTTATTAACTATGGCTACACCTTC	CASSPRNRVGLINYGYTF
TRBJ2-3	TRBD2	TRBV7-9	many	TGTGCCAGCAGCCCAGGAGCGGGAGCGGGCACAGATACGCAGTATTTT	CASSPGAGAGTDTQYF
TRBJ2-3	.	TRBV5-1	.	TGCGCCAGCAGCCCCACGAGCCTGACAGATACGCAGTATTTT	CASSPTSLTDTQYF